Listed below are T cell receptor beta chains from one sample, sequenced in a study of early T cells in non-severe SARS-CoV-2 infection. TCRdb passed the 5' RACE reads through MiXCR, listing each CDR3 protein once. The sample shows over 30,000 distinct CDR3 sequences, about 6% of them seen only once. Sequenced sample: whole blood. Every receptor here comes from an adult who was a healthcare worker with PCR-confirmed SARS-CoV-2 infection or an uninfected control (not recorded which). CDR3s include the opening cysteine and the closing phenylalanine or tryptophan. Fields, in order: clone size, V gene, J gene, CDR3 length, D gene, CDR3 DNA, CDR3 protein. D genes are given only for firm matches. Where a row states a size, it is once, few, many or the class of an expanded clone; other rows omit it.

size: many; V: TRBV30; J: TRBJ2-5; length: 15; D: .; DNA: TGTGCCTGGAGTCGGGGGATTAGCCGAGAAGAGACCCAGTACTTC; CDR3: CAWSRGISREETQYF
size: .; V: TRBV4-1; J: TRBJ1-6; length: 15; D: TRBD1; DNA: TGCGCCAGCAGCCAAAGGACAGGGGATAATACACCCCTCCACTTT; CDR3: CASSQRTGDNTPLHF
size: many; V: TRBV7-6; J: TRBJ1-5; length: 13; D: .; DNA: TGTGCCAGCAGCTCCCTCCTCAATCAGCCCCAGCATTTT; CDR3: CASSSLLNQPQHF
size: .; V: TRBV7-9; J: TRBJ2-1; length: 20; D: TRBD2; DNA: TGTGCCAGCAGCCTCCTTGGACTAGCGGGGGGACCTAGCTCCTACAATGAGCAGTTCTTC; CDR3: CASSLLGLAGGPSSYNEQFF
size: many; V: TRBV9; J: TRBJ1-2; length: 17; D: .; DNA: TGTGCCAGCAGCGTAAAATCGGTTCAGGGTTCTGGCTATGGCTACACCTTC; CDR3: CASSVKSVQGSGYGYTF
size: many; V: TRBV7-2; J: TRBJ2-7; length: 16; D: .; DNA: TGTGCCAGCAGCTTAGATTGGCCAGCTATGACCTACGAGCAGTACTTC; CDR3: CASSLDWPAMTYEQYF
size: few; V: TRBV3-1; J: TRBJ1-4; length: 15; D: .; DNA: TGTGCCAGCAGCCTCCAGGGGAATTTGGGTGAAAAACTGTTTTTT; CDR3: CASSLQGNLGEKLFF
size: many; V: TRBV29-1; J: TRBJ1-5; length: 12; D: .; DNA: TGCAGCGTTGGGACGGGCAATCAGCCCCAGCATTTT; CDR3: CSVGTGNQPQHF
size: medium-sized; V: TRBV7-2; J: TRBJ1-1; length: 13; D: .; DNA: TGTGCCAGCAGCTTAGGATCAACGACTGAAGCTTTCTTT; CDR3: CASSLGSTTEAFF
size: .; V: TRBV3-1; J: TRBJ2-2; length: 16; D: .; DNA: TGTGCCAGCAGCCCGGGACGGTCGCTAAGAGTCGGGGAGCTGTTTTTT; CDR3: CASSPGRSLRVGELFF
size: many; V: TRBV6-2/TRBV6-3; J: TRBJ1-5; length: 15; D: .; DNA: TGTGCCAGCAGTTACGGGGGAGTTGGCAATCAGCCCCAGCATTTT; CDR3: CASSYGGVGNQPQHF
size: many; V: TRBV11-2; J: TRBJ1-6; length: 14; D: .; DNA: TGTGCCAGCAGCCAGGTTGTAGGAAATTCACCCCTCCACTTT; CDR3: CASSQVVGNSPLHF
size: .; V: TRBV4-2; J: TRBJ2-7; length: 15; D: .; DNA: TGTGCCAGCAGCCAAGATAGGGACGGAGGATACGAGCAGTACTTC; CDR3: CASSQDRDGGYEQYF
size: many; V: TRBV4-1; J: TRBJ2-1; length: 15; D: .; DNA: TGCGCCAGCAGCCAGTACACCGGGACTGCGGATGAGCAGTTCTTC; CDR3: CASSQYTGTADEQFF
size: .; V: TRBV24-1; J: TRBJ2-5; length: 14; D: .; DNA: TGTGCCACCAGTGATCCAAGACGGGTCGAGACCCAGTACTTC; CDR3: CATSDPRRVETQYF
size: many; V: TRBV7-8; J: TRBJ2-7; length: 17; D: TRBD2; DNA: TGTGCCAGCAGCTTTCCTAGCGGGGGCCCAATCTCCTACGAGCAGTACTTC; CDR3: CASSFPSGGPISYEQYF
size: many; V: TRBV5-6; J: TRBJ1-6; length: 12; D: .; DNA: TGTGCCAGCAGTCCAGAGGGGTCACCCCTCCACTTT; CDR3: CASSPEGSPLHF
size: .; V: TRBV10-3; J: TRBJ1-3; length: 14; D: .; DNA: TGTGCCACCTATGACACCACCTCTGGAAACACCATATATTTT; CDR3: CATYDTTSGNTIYF
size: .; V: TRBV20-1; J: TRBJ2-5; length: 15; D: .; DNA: TGCAGTGCTCGGAAAGGGGGGGTCAGACAAGAGACCCAGTACTTC; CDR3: CSARKGGVRQETQYF
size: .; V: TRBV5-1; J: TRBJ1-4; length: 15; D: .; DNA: TGCGCCAGCAGTCTCACCGCGATCACTAATGAAAAACTGTTTTTT; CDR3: CASSLTAITNEKLFF
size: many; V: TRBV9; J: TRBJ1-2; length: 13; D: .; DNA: TGTGCCAGCAGCCAGGGGCTTGTCTATGGCTACACCTTC; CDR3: CASSQGLVYGYTF
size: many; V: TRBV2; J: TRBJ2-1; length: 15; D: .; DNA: TGTGCCAGCAGTGAAGGCCAGGGATGGTACAATGAGCAGTTCTTC; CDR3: CASSEGQGWYNEQFF
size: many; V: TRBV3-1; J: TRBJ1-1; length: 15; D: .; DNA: TGTGCCAGCAGCCAAGACAGGGGCGCGCACACTGAAGCTTTCTTT; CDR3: CASSQDRGAHTEAFF
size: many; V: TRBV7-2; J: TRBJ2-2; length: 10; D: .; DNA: TGTGCCAGCGGAACCGGGGAGCTGTTTTTT; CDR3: CASGTGELFF